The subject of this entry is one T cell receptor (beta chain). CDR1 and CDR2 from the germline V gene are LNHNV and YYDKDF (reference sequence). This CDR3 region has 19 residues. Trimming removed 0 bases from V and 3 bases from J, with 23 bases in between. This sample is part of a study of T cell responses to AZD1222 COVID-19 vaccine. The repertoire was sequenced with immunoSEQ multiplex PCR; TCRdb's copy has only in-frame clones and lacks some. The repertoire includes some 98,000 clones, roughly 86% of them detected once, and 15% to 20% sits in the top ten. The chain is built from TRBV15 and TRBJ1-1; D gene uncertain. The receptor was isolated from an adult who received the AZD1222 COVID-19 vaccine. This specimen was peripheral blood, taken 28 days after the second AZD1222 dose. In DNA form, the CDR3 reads TGTGCCACCAGCAGAGATTTGTGGAGTCAGATACCCTCGGACACTGAAGCTTTCTTT. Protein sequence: CATSRDLWSQIPSDTEAFF.